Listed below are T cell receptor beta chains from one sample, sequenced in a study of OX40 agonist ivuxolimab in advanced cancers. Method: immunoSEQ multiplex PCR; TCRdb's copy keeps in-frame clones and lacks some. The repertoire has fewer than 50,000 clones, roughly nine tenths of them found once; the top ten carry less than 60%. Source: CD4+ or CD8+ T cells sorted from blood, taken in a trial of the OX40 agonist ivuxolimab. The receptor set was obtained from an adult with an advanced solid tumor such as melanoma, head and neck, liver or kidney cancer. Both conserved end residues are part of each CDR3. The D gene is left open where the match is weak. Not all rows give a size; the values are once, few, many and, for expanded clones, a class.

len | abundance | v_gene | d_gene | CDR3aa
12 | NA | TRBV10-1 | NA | CASSEQGTVQYF
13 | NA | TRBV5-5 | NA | CASSSVGGEKLFF
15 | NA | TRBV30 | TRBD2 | CAWSAGLAGLETQYF
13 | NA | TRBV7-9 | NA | CASSLKKPRTQYF
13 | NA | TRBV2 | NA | CASSALKTDTQYF
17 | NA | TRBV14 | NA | CASSQEVSPGYSYEQYF
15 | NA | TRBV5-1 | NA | CASTPVPSSYNEQFF
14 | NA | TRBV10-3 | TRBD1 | CASSTGGGSYEQYF
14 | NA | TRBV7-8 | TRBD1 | CASSSQDRNQPQHF
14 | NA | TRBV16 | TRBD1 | CASSQWTGGYEQYF
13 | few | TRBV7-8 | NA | CASSLSRNTEAFF
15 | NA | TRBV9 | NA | CASSVAPSFQETQYF
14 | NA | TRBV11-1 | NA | CASSLQGWDTEAFF
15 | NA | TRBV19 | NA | CASSIDFRRKETQYF
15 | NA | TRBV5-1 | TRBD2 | CASSLEGGLSYEQYF
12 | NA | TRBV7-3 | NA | CASSLGTGELFF
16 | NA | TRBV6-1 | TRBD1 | CASSGQTGEYGYGYTF
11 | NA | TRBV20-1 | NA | CSAKTGSEAFF
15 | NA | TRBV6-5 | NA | CASSYTPGGGYEQYF
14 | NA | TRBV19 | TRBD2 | CASTSGGATDTQYF
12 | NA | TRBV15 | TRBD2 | CATRGGSYEQYF
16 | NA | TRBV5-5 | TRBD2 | CASSLTQAGVTGELFF
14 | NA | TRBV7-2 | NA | CASSLGVDLYEQYF
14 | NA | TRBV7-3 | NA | CASSLIGATGELFF
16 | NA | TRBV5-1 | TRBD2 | CASSPQAGASTGELFF
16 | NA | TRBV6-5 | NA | CASSYSTPAIRGLQFF
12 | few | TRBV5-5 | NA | CASSLDSQSLHF
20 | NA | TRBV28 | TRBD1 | CASSSPLTRWAGGGGYGYTF
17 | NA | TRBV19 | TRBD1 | CASSIAYSGTGSYEQYF
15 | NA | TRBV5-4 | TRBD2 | CASSLGLAGGDEQFF
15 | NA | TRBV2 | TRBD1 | CASSEPGQGMDEQYF
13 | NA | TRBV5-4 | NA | CASSWTVNTEAFF
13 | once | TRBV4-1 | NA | CASSHPIQETQYF
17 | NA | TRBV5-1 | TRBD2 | CASSSLASGRAGDEQFF
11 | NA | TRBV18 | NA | CASSLGHEQYF
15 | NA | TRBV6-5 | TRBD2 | CASSISGSSYNEQFF
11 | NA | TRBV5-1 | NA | CASSFTDTQYF
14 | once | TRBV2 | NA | CASSEALATNEQFF
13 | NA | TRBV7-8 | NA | CASSLTPRYEQYF
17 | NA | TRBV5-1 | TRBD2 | CASSLVTSGAVEETQYF
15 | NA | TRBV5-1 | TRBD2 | CASSLGLAVQETQYF
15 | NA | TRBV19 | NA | CASSQQGRGPGELFF
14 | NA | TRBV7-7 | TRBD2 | CASSLGLAADTQYF
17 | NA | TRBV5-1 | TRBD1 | CASSPTGAPSTNYGYTF
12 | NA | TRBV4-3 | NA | CASSQDLRELFF
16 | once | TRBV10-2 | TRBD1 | CASSEWAGGVNTEAFF
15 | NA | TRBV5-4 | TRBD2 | CASSLRGGLNNEQFF
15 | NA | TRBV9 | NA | CASSVGQDLTYEQYF
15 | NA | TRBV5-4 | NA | CASSREVMDYREQFF